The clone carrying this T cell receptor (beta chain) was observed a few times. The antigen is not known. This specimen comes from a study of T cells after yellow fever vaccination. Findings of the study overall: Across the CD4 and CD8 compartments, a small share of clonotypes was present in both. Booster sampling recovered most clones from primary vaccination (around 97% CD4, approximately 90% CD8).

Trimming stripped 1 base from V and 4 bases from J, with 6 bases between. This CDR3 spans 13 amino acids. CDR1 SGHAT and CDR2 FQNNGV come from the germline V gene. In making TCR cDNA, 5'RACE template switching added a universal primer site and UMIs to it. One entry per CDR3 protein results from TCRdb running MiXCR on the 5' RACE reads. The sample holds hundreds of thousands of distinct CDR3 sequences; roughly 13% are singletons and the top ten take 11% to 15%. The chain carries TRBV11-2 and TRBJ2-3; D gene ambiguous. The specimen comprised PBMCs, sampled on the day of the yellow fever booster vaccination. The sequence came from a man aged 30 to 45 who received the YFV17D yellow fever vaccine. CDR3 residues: CASSLVLADTQYF. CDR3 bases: TGTGCCAGCAGCTTAGTGTTGGCAGATACGCAGTATTTT.